The entry below gives a single T cell receptor beta chain sequence along with its context. Its specificity is not known. CDR3 length equals 16 residues. CDR1 is SGHRS and CDR2 is YFSETQ in the germline V gene. V trimming: 2 bases; J trimming: 5 bases; junction bases outside the gene matches: 10. Produced via immunoSEQ multiplex PCR; TCRdb's table is partial and in-frame only. The sample records roughly 100,000 clones, roughly 93% being singletons. The data originate from a study of graft-versus-host responses after intestinal transplantation. About the research overall: Uniformly, recipients were administered anti-thymocyte globulin induction with subsequent tacrolimus and steroids for around 3 years.

Regarding the study as a whole: Recipient marrow harbored GvH clones, some of which surfaced first in ileum or blood. Subjects displaying graft-donor T cell macrochimerism possessed elevated graft-versus-host to host-versus-graft clonal ratios inside allografts.

The sequencing here drew on unstimulated CD8+ T cells sorted from spleen or lymph node cells, taken before intestinal transplant. The gene calls are TRBV5-1 and TRBJ2-1; TRBD1 matches 7 bases. The sequence came from a human donor who received an intestinal transplant. DNA of the CDR3: TGCGCCAGCAGCTTTGTGGTAGGGGGCCTTAACAATGAGCAGTTCTTC. Amino acid sequence: CASSFVVGGLNNEQFF.